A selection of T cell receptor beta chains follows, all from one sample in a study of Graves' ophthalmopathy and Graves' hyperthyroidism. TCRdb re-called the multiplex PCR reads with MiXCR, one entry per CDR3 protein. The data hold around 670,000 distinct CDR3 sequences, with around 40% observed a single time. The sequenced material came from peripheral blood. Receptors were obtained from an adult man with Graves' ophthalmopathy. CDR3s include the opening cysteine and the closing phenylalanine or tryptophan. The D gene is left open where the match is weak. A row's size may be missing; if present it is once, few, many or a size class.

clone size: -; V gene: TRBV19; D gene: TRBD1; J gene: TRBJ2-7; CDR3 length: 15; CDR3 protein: CASSIDGTVPYEQYF; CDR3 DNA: TGTGCCAGTAGTATAGACGGGACAGTACCCTACGAGCAGTACTTC
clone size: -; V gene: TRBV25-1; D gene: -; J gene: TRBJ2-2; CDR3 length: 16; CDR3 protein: CASSTLGGTNTGELFF; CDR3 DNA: TGTGCCAGCAGCACCCTTGGAGGGACGAACACCGGGGAGCTGTTTTTT
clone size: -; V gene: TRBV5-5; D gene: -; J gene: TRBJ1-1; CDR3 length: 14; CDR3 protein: CASSLLQGYTEAFF; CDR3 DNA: TGTGCCAGCAGCTTGTTACAGGGATACACTGAAGCTTTCTTT
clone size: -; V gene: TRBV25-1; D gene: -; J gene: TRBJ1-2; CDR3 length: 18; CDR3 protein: CASSESAGGERLITGYTF; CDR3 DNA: TGTGCCAGCAGTGAATCCGCCGGGGGAGAGCGCTTAATTACGGGCTACACCTTC
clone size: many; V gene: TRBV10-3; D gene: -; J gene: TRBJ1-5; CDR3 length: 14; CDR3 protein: CAISESYSNQPQHF; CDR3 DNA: TGTGCCATCAGTGAGTCGTATAGCAATCAGCCCCAGCATTTT
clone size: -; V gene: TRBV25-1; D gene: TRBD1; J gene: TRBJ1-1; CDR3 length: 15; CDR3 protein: CASSATGEGPTEAFF; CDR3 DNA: TGTGCCAGCAGTGCCACAGGGGAAGGGCCGACTGAAGCTTTCTTT
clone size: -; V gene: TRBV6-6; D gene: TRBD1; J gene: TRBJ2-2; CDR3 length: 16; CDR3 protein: CASSYGTGDNTGELFF; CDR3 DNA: TGTGCCAGCAGTTACGGTACAGGGGATAACACCGGGGAGCTGTTTTTT
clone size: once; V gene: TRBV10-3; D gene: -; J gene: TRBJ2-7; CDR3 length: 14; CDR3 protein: CASAPRSGVYEQYF; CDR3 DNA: TGCGCCAGCGCCCCCCGGTCGGGGGTTTACGAGCAGTACTTC
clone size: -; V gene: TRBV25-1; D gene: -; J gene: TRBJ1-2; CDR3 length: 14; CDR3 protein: CASSDRQGFYGYTF; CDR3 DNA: TGTGCCAGCAGTGACAGACAAGGTTTCTATGGCTACACCTTC
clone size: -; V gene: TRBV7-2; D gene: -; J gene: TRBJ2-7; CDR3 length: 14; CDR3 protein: CASSPGDGFYEQYF; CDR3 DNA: TGTGCCAGCAGCCCGGGGGACGGTTTCTACGAGCAGTACTTC
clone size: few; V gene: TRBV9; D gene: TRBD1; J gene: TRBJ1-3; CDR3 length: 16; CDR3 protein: CASSARQGSSGNTIYF; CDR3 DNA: TGTGCCAGCAGCGCCCGACAGGGGTCCTCTGGAAACACCATATATTTT
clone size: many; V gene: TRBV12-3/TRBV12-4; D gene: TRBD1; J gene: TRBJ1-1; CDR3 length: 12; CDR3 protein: CASSFGRGLAFF; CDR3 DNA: TGTGCCAGCAGTTTCGGCAGGGGGCTAGCTTTCTTT
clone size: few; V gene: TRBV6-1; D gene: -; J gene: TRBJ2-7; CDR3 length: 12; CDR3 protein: CASTAGGYEQYF; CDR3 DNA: TGTGCCAGCACTGCGGGTGGGTACGAGCAGTACTTC
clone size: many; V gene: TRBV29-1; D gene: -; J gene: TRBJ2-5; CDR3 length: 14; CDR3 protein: CSVAPDSPQETQYF; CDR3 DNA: TGCAGCGTTGCGCCGGACAGCCCTCAAGAGACCCAGTACTTC
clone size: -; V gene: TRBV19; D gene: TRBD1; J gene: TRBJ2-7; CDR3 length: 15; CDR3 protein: CASSRTQGAAYEQYF; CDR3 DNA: TGTGCCAGCTCTCGCACACAGGGGGCGGCCTACGAGCAGTACTTC
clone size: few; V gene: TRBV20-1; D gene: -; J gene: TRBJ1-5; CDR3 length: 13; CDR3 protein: CSARRGVNQPQHF; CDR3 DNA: TGCAGTGCTAGACGCGGGGTTAATCAGCCCCAGCATTTT
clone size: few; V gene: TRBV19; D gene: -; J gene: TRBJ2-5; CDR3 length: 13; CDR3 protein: CASSEAFGETQYF; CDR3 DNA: TGTGCCAGTAGTGAGGCATTTGGAGAGACCCAGTACTTC
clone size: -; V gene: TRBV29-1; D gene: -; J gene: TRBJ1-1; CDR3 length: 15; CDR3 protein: CSVEDGKKGIAEAFF; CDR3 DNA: TGCAGCGTTGAAGATGGGAAAAAAGGGATCGCTGAAGCTTTCTTT
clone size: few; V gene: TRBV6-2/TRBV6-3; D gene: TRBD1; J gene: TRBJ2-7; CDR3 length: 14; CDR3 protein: CASSLAGTGVEQYF; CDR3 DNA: TGTGCCAGCAGTCTCGCCGGGACAGGGGTCGAGCAGTACTTC
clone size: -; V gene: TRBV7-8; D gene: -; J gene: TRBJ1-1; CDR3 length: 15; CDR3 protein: CASSLAANMNTEAFF; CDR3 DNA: TGTGCCAGCAGCTTAGCGGCCAACATGAACACTGAAGCTTTCTTT
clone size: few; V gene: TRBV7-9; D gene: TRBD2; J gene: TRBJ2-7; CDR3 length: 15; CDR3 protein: CASRASGGPSYEQYF; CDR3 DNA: TGTGCCAGCAGGGCTAGCGGGGGCCCTTCCTACGAGCAGTACTTC